This record covers a single TCR beta chain. The antigen is unknown. Processing released intraepithelial and lamina propria lymphocytes from the graft tissue. The entry originates in a study of graft-versus-host responses after intestinal transplantation. In the study overall: Transplants given to recipients were multivisceral, liver-intestinal, or isolated intestinal. Notes on the study in general: Elevated graft-versus-host to host-versus-graft clonal ratios in allografts were recorded for patients with graft-donor T cell macrochimerism. In recipient marrow, GvH clones were found, and some appeared first in ileum or blood.

Clones were sequenced by immunoSEQ multiplex PCR, and TCRdb holds only the in-frame ones, with some missing. The sample includes some 40,000 clones, about nine tenths seen only once; the top ten take about 20%. Trimming left V 2 bases short and J 2 bases short, with 13 bases between. In germline, CDR1 is SGHDT, CDR2 YYEEEE. The CDR3 spans 15 residues. This clonotype originated in a human patient who received an intestinal transplant, so some T cells may come from the graft donor. The V gene is TRBV5-6, the J gene TRBJ1-2, with TRBD1 as a possible D gene (5 bases). The sequencing here drew on ileum tissue, taken about 28 weeks after intestinal transplant. This chain's CDR3 is CASSLKLTANYGYTF. CDR3 in DNA: TGTGCCAGCAGCTTAAAATTGACAGCCAACTATGGCTACACCTTC.